These 28 T cell receptor beta chains were sequenced from one sample in a study of beta chain features in type 1 diabetes. Every bit of the isolated RNA underwent reverse transcription, so sequencing read expressed TCRB transcripts. Profiled with immunoSEQ multiplex PCR; TCRdb holds only in-frame clones, not every one. The sample includes hundreds of thousands of clones, roughly a sixth of them seen just once. Sequenced: naive CD4+ T cells from blood. The receptors stem from a man in his late teens or twenties in good health.

This clone showed up just a few times. The V and J genes are TRBV27 and TRBJ2-7; 14 bases map to TRBD2. Trimming cost V 5 bases and J 1 base; bases outside gene matches: 10. Per the germline V gene, CDR1 is MNHEY and CDR2 is SMNVEV (reference sequence). The CDR3 covers 18 residues. The CDR3 DNA sequence: TGTGCCAGCAGTCCTTTGACTAGCGGGAGGGTCTCATCCTACGAGCAGTACTTC. Amino acids: CASSPLTSGRVSSYEQYF.

V usage is TRBV9 and J usage is TRBJ2-1, with D tentatively TRBD2 (5 bases). V dropped 0 bases and J dropped 4 bases, with 14 bases sitting between them. CDR1 and CDR2 (germline): SGDLS, YYNGEE. The CDR3 is made up of 16 amino acids. The CDR3 spells CASSVVWLASYNEQFF. The CDR3 DNA is TGTGCCAGCAGCGTAGTGTGGTTAGCGAGTTACAATGAGCAGTTCTTC.

There are a few counts of this clone. This sequence joins TRBV19 and TRBJ1-2; D perhaps matches TRBD1 (6 bases). Germline CDR1 reads LNHDA; CDR2 reads SQIVND (reference sequence). V was shortened by 7 bases and J by 4 bases, with 16 bases between the two germline ends. CDR3 length: 14 residues. In nucleotides, the CDR3 is TGTGCCAGTACCCTCCAGGGGCAGCCCTATGGCTACACCTTC. Encoded protein: CASTLQGQPYGYTF.

This clone occurred a few times. J is TRBJ2-2 and V is TRBV7-8; 8 bases match TRBD1. The germline V gene has CDR1 SGHVS and CDR2 FQNEAQ. The CDR3 covers 13 residues. The V and J ends lost 3 bases and 10 bases, in that order; junction bases with no gene match: 4. The CDR3, as DNA: TGTGCCAGCAGCTTCAGGGGGCTGGAGGAGCTGTTTTTT. It is translated as CASSFRGLEELFF.

This clone was found a few times. The rearrangement links TRBV19 to TRBJ2-2; TRBD1 agrees at 7 bases. The CDR3 is 15 residues long. Germline-derived CDR1 and CDR2 are LNHDA and SQIVND (reference sequence). V lost 6 bases, J lost 0 bases, and 4 bases stayed unmatched. CDR3 loop: CASSRGQTNTGELFF. CDR3 nucleotide sequence: TGTGCCAGTAGCAGGGGACAGACGAACACCGGGGAGCTGTTTTTT.

This clone was seen only a few times. The chain carries TRBV7-9 and TRBJ1-1; weak D call: TRBD1 (6 bases). This CDR3 spans 16 amino acids. Germline lookup yields CDR1 SEHNR and CDR2 FQNEAQ (reference sequence). Trimming stripped 5 bases from V and 1 base from J, with 17 bases between. The CDR3 nucleotides read TGTGCCAGCAGCCCTAGGGGGGGCAGGGAGAACACTGAAGCTTTCTTT. Translation: CASSPRGGRENTEAFF.

The genes are TRBV28 and TRBJ2-7; TRBD1 agrees at 8 bases. Germline values: CDR1 MDHEN, CDR2 SYDVKM. Trimming at V came to 6 bases and at J to 0 bases, leaving 10 bases not matched to a gene. This CDR3 spans 16 amino acids. CDR3 in amino acids: CASSRITGGSSYEQYF. Written as DNA, the CDR3 is TGTGCCAGCAGCCGAATAACAGGGGGAAGCTCCTACGAGCAGTACTTC.

This sequence joins TRBV7-3 and TRBJ1-5; 12 bases are a match to TRBD1. This CDR3 is 16 amino acids long. Germline V gene lookup returns CDR1 SGHTA and CDR2 FQGTGA. The trim removed 4 bases at V and 7 bases at J, leaving 8 bases unmatched. CDR3 nucleotide sequence: TGTGCCAGCAGCTCGTACGGGACAGGGGGCGAACAGCCCCAGCATTTT. Translation: CASSSYGTGGEQPQHF.

This clone was detected only a few times. This specimen includes other DNA sequences encoding the same CDR3. This chain uses TRBV7-9 with TRBJ2-3; the D gene could be TRBD1 or TRBD2 (5 bases each). Germline V gene sequence: CDR1 SEHNR, CDR2 FQNEAQ (reference sequence). CDR3 size: 15 residues. The germline V and J ends were trimmed by 2 bases and 1 base, with 10 bases remaining between them. In nucleotides, the CDR3 is TGTGCCAGCAGCTTATATCAGGGAGGCACAGATACGCAGTATTTT. This sequence encodes CASSLYQGGTDTQYF.

For the CDR3, the DNA is TGCAGCGTTGGGCCCACAGGGGGCCACGAGCAGTACTTC. Its protein is CSVGPTGGHEQYF. The chain uses TRBV29-1 and TRBJ2-7; the match to TRBD1 covers 9 bases. This CDR3 has 13 residues. Losses at the gene ends were 4 bases for V and 5 bases for J; bases not matched to a gene: 6. CDR1 and CDR2 (germline): SQVTM, ANQGSEA.

The rearrangement links TRBV20-1 to TRBJ2-7; no clear D. CDR3 size: 11 residues. Germline CDR1 reads DFQATT; CDR2 reads SNEGSKA (reference sequence). The V and J ends lost 4 bases and 4 bases respectively, with 8 bases between them. The CDR3 DNA sequence: TGCAGTGCTACCAGGAGTTACGAGCAGTACTTC. Residues: CSATRSYEQYF.

The V and J genes are TRBV6-6 and TRBJ2-1; D is possibly TRBD1 or TRBD2 (6 bases each). V shed 6 bases and J shed 10 bases, with 22 bases lying between them. Per the germline V gene, CDR1 is MNHNY and CDR2 is SVGAGI (reference sequence). The CDR3 has 15 amino acids. CDR3 sequence: CASSLSGLGQGEQFF. CDR3 in DNA: TGTGCCAGCAGCCTTAGCGGACTCGGCCAGGGGGAGCAGTTCTTC.

In its sample, this clone was seen a few times. The chain recombines TRBV4-1 with TRBJ1-2; tentative D call: TRBD1 (5 bases). V lost 5 bases and J 2 bases, leaving 9 bases between the germline ends. This CDR3 is built from 13 residues. Germline lookup yields CDR1 MGHRA and CDR2 YSYEKL. CDR3 in DNA: TGCGCCAGCAGCGCTGACAGCAACTATGGCTACACCTTC. Translation: CASSADSNYGYTF.

The V and J genes are TRBV10-3 and TRBJ2-1; 7 bases are shared with TRBD2. The V gene's germline CDR1 is ENHRY and CDR2 SYGVKD. V lost 3 bases to trimming and J lost 9 bases; unmatched junction nucleotides: 5. The CDR3 has 13 residues. CDR3 region: CAISEGSGVEQFF. DNA of the CDR3: TGTGCCATCAGTGAAGGGAGCGGGGTTGAGCAGTTCTTC.

This chain uses TRBV6-5 with TRBJ1-2, with D possibly being TRBD1 (6 bases). In germline, CDR1 is MNHEY, CDR2 SVGAGI. The V and J ends lost 6 bases and 8 bases respectively, with 13 bases between them. CDR3 length: 12 residues. The CDR3 sequence is CASRRGGRGYTF. The DNA of the CDR3 is TGTGCCAGCAGGAGGGGGGGACGCGGCTACACCTTC.

The chain has TRBV4-1 and TRBJ2-7; 7 nucleotides agree with TRBD2. This CDR3 is 16 amino acids long. V was pared by 0 bases and J by 6 bases, with 11 bases of the junction left unmatched. Per germline, CDR1 MGHRA and CDR2 YSYEKL. CDR3 sequence: CASSQEWGRVSGEQYF. The CDR3 nucleotides read TGCGCCAGCAGCCAAGAGTGGGGGAGGGTGTCCGGCGAGCAGTACTTC.

The chain uses TRBV2 and TRBJ1-1; no firm D call. This CDR3 contains 13 residues. CDR1 is SNHLY, CDR2 FYNNEI, per germline. The V and J ends lost 4 bases and 10 bases respectively, with 16 bases between them. The CDR3 loop is CASSGATLGVAFF. The CDR3 DNA follows: TGTGCCAGCAGTGGGGCCACCCTAGGCGTAGCTTTCTTT.

J is TRBJ2-1 and V is TRBV7-2; either TRBD1 or TRBD2 may fit D (5 bases each). Germline V gene lookup returns CDR1 SGHTA and CDR2 FQGNSA. V shed 4 bases and J shed 0 bases, with 13 bases lying between them. The CDR3 sequence is 16 residues long. The CDR3 here is CASSSLGRSSYNEQFF. The CDR3 DNA follows: TGTGCCAGCAGCTCCCTGGGACGGAGCTCCTACAATGAGCAGTTCTTC.

This clone was picked up a small number of times. The V gene is TRBV4-2, the J gene TRBJ2-7; D perhaps matches TRBD1 (6 bases). V lost 0 bases to trimming and J lost 6 bases, with 21 bases between them. Germline CDR1 LGHNA, CDR2 YNFKEQ. This CDR3 region has 17 residues. The CDR3 loop reads CASSQEGFRDIDPEQYF. The DNA for the CDR3 is TGTGCCAGCAGCCAAGAGGGTTTCCGGGACATAGACCCCGAGCAGTACTTC.

The rearrangement uses TRBV9 and TRBJ2-1, with 7 bases lining up with TRBD2. Germline CDR1 SGDLS, CDR2 YYNGEE. This CDR3 comprises 18 residues. The junction had 12 bases not matched to a gene; V was cut back by 0 bases and J by 3 bases. The chain's CDR3 is CASSVAEGGQGDYNEQFF. The CDR3 nucleotides are TGTGCCAGCAGCGTAGCAGAGGGAGGGCAGGGAGACTACAATGAGCAGTTCTTC.

The chain joins TRBV9 to TRBJ1-4; 10 bases fit TRBD1. In germline, CDR1 is SGDLS, CDR2 YYNGEE. V gave up 5 bases and J gave up 7 bases; unmatched junction bases: 5. The CDR3 covers 14 residues. The CDR3 sequence is CASSMGQGSEKLFF. The CDR3 DNA reads TGTGCCAGCAGTATGGGACAGGGGAGTGAAAAACTGTTTTTT.

In this sample, this clone turned up a few times. The chain combines TRBV9 with TRBJ2-5; D is undetermined. V lost 1 base, J lost 5 bases, and 15 bases lay in between. The V gene's germline CDR1 is SGDLS and CDR2 YYNGEE. This CDR3 is 15 amino acids long. The CDR3 sequence is CASSVTPSSKETQYF. Here the CDR3 DNA reads TGTGCCAGCAGCGTAACCCCCAGCTCCAAGGAGACCCAGTACTTC. The full variable domain, with the rest looked up from reference TRBV9 and TRBJ2-5, is DSGVTQTPKHLITATGQRVTLRCSPRSGDLSVYWYQQSLDQGLQFLIQYYNGEERAKGNILERFSAQQFPDLHSELNLSSLELGDSALYFCASSVTPSSKETQYFGPGTRLLVL.

This clone occurred a few times. Distinct nucleotide sequences in the sample also encode this CDR3. The chain carries TRBV2 and TRBJ2-5; D is unclear. Germline V gene data show CDR1 as SNHLY and CDR2 as FYNNEI. Trimming left V 5 bases short and J 5 bases short, with 3 bases between. CDR3 length: 10 residues. In DNA form, the CDR3 reads TGTGCCAGCAGTCGGGAGACCCAGTACTTC. Protein sequence: CASSRETQYF.

This clone showed up just a few times. This rearrangement joins TRBV4-3 to TRBJ2-7, with D possibly matching TRBD1 (5 bases). The CDR3 loop spans 16 amino acids. Germline V gives CDR1 LGHNA, CDR2 YSLEER. The ends were cut back, 4 bases at V and 0 bases at J, with 16 bases in the middle. DNA for the CDR3: TGCGCCAGCAGCCTCATCAAGCAGGGTTCCTCCTACGAGCAGTACTTC. Its protein is CASSLIKQGSSYEQYF.

This clone turned up a few times. J is TRBJ1-2 and V is TRBV7-9; tentative D call: TRBD1 (6 bases). V was pared by 1 base and J by 4 bases, with 13 bases between. The germline CDR1 and CDR2 sequences are SEHNR and FQNEAQ (reference sequence). The CDR3 sequence is 15 residues long. The CDR3 sequence: CASSLEARGGYGYTF. The CDR3 region has the DNA TGTGCCAGCAGCTTAGAGGCCAGGGGAGGCTATGGCTACACCTTC.

In its sample, this clone was seen a few times. The rearrangement joins TRBV18 to TRBJ2-3; 7 bases are a match to TRBD2. CDR3 length equals 14 residues. Germline V lookup: CDR1 KGHSH, CDR2 LQKENI. V was clipped by 5 bases and J by 2 bases; unmatched bases: 4. The CDR3 loop reads CASSSRGFTDTQYF. CDR3 nucleotides: TGTGCCAGCTCATCGCGGGGGTTCACAGATACGCAGTATTTT.

This clone was recorded many times. In the same sample, other DNA sequences code for this CDR3. The chain is built from TRBV18 and TRBJ2-3, with D hard to call. The CDR3 consists of 11 residues. Trimming stripped 3 bases from V and 4 bases from J, with 2 bases between. Germline values: CDR1 KGHSH, CDR2 LQKENI. CDR3 sequence: CASSPSDTQYF. DNA of the CDR3: TGTGCCAGCTCACCGTCAGATACGCAGTATTTT. The full variable domain, completed using reference TRBV18 and TRBJ2-3, is NAGVMQNPRHLVRRRGQEARLRCSPMKGHSHVYWYRQLPEEGLKFMVYLQKENIIDESGMPKERFSAEFPKEGPSILRIQQVVRGDSAAYFCASSPSDTQYFGPGTRLTVL.

This clone has just a few counts. The chain carries TRBV13 and TRBJ2-4; 7 bases agree with TRBD2. Germline V lookup: CDR1 PRHDT, CDR2 FYEKMQ (reference sequence). With V trimmed by 5 bases and J by 0 bases, 7 bases remained unmatched. This CDR3 region has 16 residues. DNA of the CDR3: TGTGCCAGCAGCCAAAGCGGGGTGTTAGCCAAAAACATTCAGTACTTC. Protein product: CASSQSGVLAKNIQYF.